This T cell receptor beta chain was documented in a study of OX40 agonist ivuxolimab in advanced cancers. Study-level points and caveats: Both blood CD4+ and CD8+ T cells showed clonal growth by week 6 at 0.1 to 3.0 mg/kg. On average, CD8+ T cells showed a greater number of expanded clones than CD4+.

Baseline was the first blood sampling point, followed by cycle 4 day 1 and cycle 7 day 1. The protocol was immunoSEQ multiplex PCR, while the TCRdb copy is restricted to in-frame clones and leaves out a portion. The sample contains about 27,000 clones, about 81% of which appear only once. The CDR3 has 16 residues. The V gene's germline CDR1 is PRHDT and CDR2 FYEKMQ (reference sequence). The ends were cut back, 0 bases at V and 0 bases at J, with 9 bases in the middle. Ten or more counts support this clone. What it binds is not known. The J gene is TRBJ2-1, the V gene TRBV13; D is unclear. This TCR derives from an adult with an advanced solid tumor such as melanoma, head and neck, liver or kidney cancer. The sample in question was CD4+ or CD8+ T cells sorted from blood, obtained in a trial of the OX40 agonist ivuxolimab. The CDR3 nucleotides are TGTGCCAGCAGCTTAGGCCGGCAAAGCTCCTACAATGAGCAGTTCTTC. It encodes CASSLGRQSSYNEQFF.